Listed here are 30 T cell receptor beta chains from one sample, sequenced in a study of CD8 T cell repertoires and HIV-1 epitope variants. Their recognized antigens are unknown. TCRdb's table, derived via immunoSEQ multiplex PCR, lists solely in-frame clones and lacks some. The sample lists around 5,200 clones, around 62% occurring once. The sequenced sample was cultured CD8+ T cells derived from PBMCs. The receptors derive from a male donor with HIV.

V is TRBV28 and J is TRBJ2-1, with 7 bases fitting TRBD1. With V trimmed by 2 bases and J by 7 bases, 2 bases remained unmatched. The V gene's germline CDR1 is MDHEN and CDR2 SYDVKM. There are 13 residues in the CDR3. Written as DNA, the CDR3 is TGTGCCAGCAGTTTAGAGACAGGGAATGAGCAGTTCTTC. It translates to CASSLETGNEQFF.

The CDR3: CASSETRAETQYF. The CDR3 DNA sequence: TGTGCCAGCAGTGAAACCAGGGCGGAGACCCAGTACTTC. This rearrangement joins TRBV2 to TRBJ2-5, with TRBD1 as a possible D gene (5 bases). The CDR3 has 13 amino acids. The germline CDR1 and CDR2 sequences are SNHLY and FYNNEI. The V end lost 2 bases, the J end lost 5 bases, and 9 bases lay between the germline ends.

This clone occurred a few times. The chain combines TRBV6-5 with TRBJ1-1; possible D gene TRBD1, 5 bases. Germline CDR1 reads MNHEY; CDR2 reads SVGAGI. This CDR3 is built from 15 residues. V was cut by 8 bases and J by 5 bases, with 21 bases left in between. The CDR3 DNA follows: TGTGCCAGCGTTGAGGCCCCTGGGGGAGGAACTGAAGCTTTCTTT. This codes for CASVEAPGGGTEAFF.

The chain recombines TRBV28 with TRBJ2-1; TRBD2 agrees at 9 bases. This CDR3 is 13 amino acids long. Germline CDR1 is MDHEN and CDR2 is SYDVKM. V gave up 5 bases and J gave up 9 bases; unmatched junction bases: 5. CDR3 loop: CASSILAGSEQFF. The CDR3, as DNA: TGTGCCAGCAGTATTCTAGCGGGATCTGAGCAGTTCTTC.

V usage is TRBV5-6 and J usage is TRBJ1-6; D gene ambiguous. CDR1 and CDR2 from the germline V gene are SGHDT and YYEEEE. V was pared by 0 bases and J by 9 bases, with 7 bases between. The CDR3 covers 13 residues. In nucleotides, the CDR3 is TGTGCCAGCAGCTTGGGTGCGGTTTCACCCCTCCACTTT. Protein: CASSLGAVSPLHF.

J is TRBJ2-1 and V is TRBV28, with 9 bases lining up with TRBD1. The CDR3 contains 15 residues. Per the germline V gene, CDR1 is MDHEN and CDR2 is SYDVKM. With 5 bases clipped from V and 8 bases from J, the junction kept 10 bases outside the gene matches. CDR3 nucleotides: TGTGCCAGCAGTGCCACAGGGGGCGACTCATATGAGCAGTTCTTC. This codes for CASSATGGDSYEQFF.

This chain uses TRBV4-3 with TRBJ2-5; D uncertain. Deletions cut 4 bases from V and 4 bases from J, with 16 bases between. CDR3 length: 15 residues. CDR1 is LGHNA and CDR2 is YSLEER in the germline V gene. Here the CDR3 reads CASSPNGLGLETQYF. The DNA for the CDR3 is TGCGCCAGCAGCCCTAACGGGCTAGGGTTAGAGACCCAGTACTTC.

This clone was observed a few times. This rearrangement joins TRBV5-6 to TRBJ2-7; D perhaps matches TRBD2 (6 bases). V was cut by 3 bases and J by 2 bases, with 12 bases left in between. This CDR3 spans 14 amino acids. Looked up from germline, CDR1 is SGHDT and CDR2 is YYEEEE. The CDR3 DNA follows: TGTGCCAGCAGCTCAGGAGGGTTAGCCTACGAGCAGTACTTC. It translates to CASSSGGLAYEQYF. The entire variable domain, with the rest obtained from reference TRBV5-6 and TRBJ2-7, is as follows: DAGVTQSPTHLIKTRGQQVTLRCSPKSGHDTVSWYQQALGQGPQFIFQYYEEEERQRGNFPDRFSGHQFPNYSSELNVNALLLGDSALYLCASSSGGLAYEQYFGPGTRLTVT.

The chain couples TRBV15 to TRBJ1-5; the D is unclear. Trimming pared 8 bases from V and 7 bases from J, leaving 18 bases between. CDR1 is LNHNV, CDR2 YYDKDF, per germline (reference sequence). CDR3 length: 14 residues. CDR3 sequence: CATSPPVPGQPQHF. For the CDR3, the DNA is TGTGCCACCTCCCCCCCCGTCCCGGGGCAGCCCCAGCATTTT.

This chain connects TRBV13 to TRBJ2-7; either TRBD1 or TRBD2 may supply D (5 bases each). Looked up from germline, CDR1 is PRHDT and CDR2 is FYEKMQ (reference sequence). This CDR3 is built from 16 residues. V lost 3 bases to trimming and J lost 0 bases, with 15 bases between them. The CDR3: CASSLGPPTASYEQYF. In DNA, the CDR3 is TGTGCCAGCAGCTTGGGACCGCCGACTGCCTCCTACGAGCAGTACTTC.

The chain carries TRBV6-5 and TRBJ2-3, with D hard to call. This CDR3 has 15 amino acids. Germline CDR1 reads MNHEY; CDR2 reads SVGAGI. V was clipped by 2 bases and J by 6 bases, with 15 bases between them. The CDR3 bases are TGTGCCAGCAGTTACCGTCGTCAGTTGGGGGATACGCAGTATTTT. Amino acids: CASSYRRQLGDTQYF.

The table lists this clone with a few counts. The V gene is TRBV11-2, the J gene TRBJ2-2; TRBD1 agrees at 10 bases. The CDR3 covers 18 residues. With V trimmed by 0 bases and J by 5 bases, 9 bases remained unmatched. Germline V gene data show CDR1 as SGHAT and CDR2 as FQNNGV. As DNA, the CDR3 is TGTGCCAGCAGCTTAGACCGGGACAGGGGAGTTCTTACCGGGGAGCTGTTTTTT. Amino acids: CASSLDRDRGVLTGELFF.

The chain combines TRBV20-1 with TRBJ2-7; no clear D. Between the trimmed V and J ends, which lost 0 bases and 8 bases, there was a span of 8 bases. Germline V gene sequence: CDR1 DFQATT, CDR2 SNEGSKA (reference sequence). The CDR3 is 11 amino acids. The CDR3 sequence: CSARDPYQQYF. The CDR3 DNA is TGCAGTGCTAGAGATCCGTACCAGCAGTACTTC.

The chain uses TRBV5-6 and TRBJ1-2; D gene uncertain. Germline V gene sequence: CDR1 SGHDT, CDR2 YYEEEE. This CDR3 has 14 residues. The germline V and J ends were trimmed by 4 bases and 4 bases, with 14 bases remaining between them. This CDR3 reads CASSEASDVYGYTF. The CDR3 bases are TGTGCCAGCAGCGAAGCGTCGGACGTCTATGGCTACACCTTC.

The chain recombines TRBV18 with TRBJ1-1; unclear D gene. CDR1 is KGHSH, CDR2 LQKENI, per germline. V was shortened by 6 bases and J by 0 bases, with 8 bases between the two germline ends. The CDR3 extends over 13 amino acids. The CDR3 DNA reads as TGTGCCAGCTCCGTACCCATGAACACTGAAGCTTTCTTT. It codes for CASSVPMNTEAFF.

The rearrangement uses TRBV7-9 and TRBJ2-7, with 10 nucleotides matching TRBD1. Germline V lookup: CDR1 SEHNR, CDR2 FQNEAQ (reference sequence). V lost 6 bases, J lost 2 bases, and 10 bases stayed unmatched. The CDR3 has 16 residues. CDR3 residues: CASRGQGQGHTYEQYF. The CDR3 nucleotides read TGTGCCAGCAGGGGCCAGGGACAGGGGCATACCTACGAGCAGTACTTC.

In its sample, this clone was seen a few times. V and J are TRBV5-1 and TRBJ2-5; 7 positions agree with TRBD1. The CDR3 loop spans 15 amino acids. V was clipped by 4 bases and J by 2 bases; unmatched bases: 8. CDR1 is SGHRS, CDR2 YFSETQ, per germline. The CDR3 region is CASSPVSGQQETQYF. CDR3 nucleotide sequence: TGCGCCAGCAGCCCCGTTTCGGGACAGCAAGAGACCCAGTACTTC.

The CDR3 nucleotides read TGTGCCACCAGATCGGACGGGGCCAACGTCCTGACTTTC. Amino acid sequence: CATRSDGANVLTF. J is TRBJ2-6 and V is TRBV6-5; unclear D gene. The germline V gene encodes CDR1 MNHEY and CDR2 SVGAGI. V was shortened by 10 bases and J by 4 bases, with 11 bases between the two germline ends. The CDR3 is 13 residues long.

The V gene is TRBV6-6, the J gene TRBJ1-5, with TRBD1 matching over 7 bases. Germline CDR1 reads MNHNY; CDR2 reads SVGAGI (reference sequence). V gave up 0 bases and J gave up 8 bases; unmatched junction bases: 7. The CDR3 has 15 residues. The CDR3 DNA reads as TGTGCCAGCAGTTACTCGCGACAGGGTAATGAGCCCCAGCATTTT. This codes for CASSYSRQGNEPQHF.

The V call is TRBV5-6, the J call TRBJ1-6; D ambiguous. Germline V lookup: CDR1 SGHDT, CDR2 YYEEEE. V lost 2 bases to trimming and J lost 15 bases, with 15 bases between them. The CDR3 sequence is 13 residues long. The CDR3 loop reads CASSLGPASILHF. The CDR3 DNA is TGTGCCAGCAGCTTAGGGCCAGCGAGCATCCTCCACTTT.

This chain uses TRBV5-6 with TRBJ1-3; D uncertain. CDR3 size: 14 residues. V shed 4 bases and J shed 0 bases, with 8 bases lying between them. CDR1 and CDR2 from the germline V gene are SGHDT and YYEEEE. CDR3 protein: CASSPEPSGNTIYF. The CDR3 nucleotides read TGTGCCAGCAGCCCTGAACCCTCTGGAAACACCATATATTTT.

The rearrangement uses TRBV5-1 and TRBJ2-7; maybe TRBD1 (6 bases). V dropped 4 bases and J dropped 2 bases, with 16 bases sitting between them. This CDR3 contains 15 residues. Germline CDR1 is SGHRS and CDR2 is YFSETQ. The CDR3 DNA follows: TGCGCCAGCAGCCTCAGGGGAGAGGTGACCTACGAGCAGTACTTC. It translates to CASSLRGEVTYEQYF.

This clone came up a few times. This chain links TRBV5-1 with TRBJ1-5; D is undetermined. Trimming removed 4 bases from V and 6 bases from J, with 23 bases in between. Germline V gene data show CDR1 as SGHRS and CDR2 as YFSETQ. The CDR3 has 17 residues. CDR3 residues: CASSPVPDIGRAQPQHF. CDR3 sequence (DNA): TGCGCCAGCAGCCCGGTACCTGACATCGGGAGGGCTCAGCCCCAGCATTTT.

The chain joins TRBV7-6 to TRBJ1-1; 7 bases match TRBD1. This CDR3 has 15 amino acids. V lost 4 bases, J lost 4 bases, and 9 bases stayed unmatched. CDR1 is SGHVS and CDR2 is FNYEAQ in the germline V gene. The CDR3 coding sequence is TGTGCCAGCAGCTCAAACCAGGGGGTACGCACTGAAGCTTTCTTT. This sequence encodes CASSSNQGVRTEAFF.

This clone appeared once. The chain joins TRBV7-9 to TRBJ1-2, with D possibly TRBD1 on 6 matching bases. Germline V CDR1 and CDR2: SEHNR, FQNEAQ (reference sequence). The CDR3 is 14 amino acids. V lost 1 base and J 3 bases, leaving 9 bases between the germline ends. CDR3 in amino acids: CASSLGAGDYGYTF. CDR3 nucleotides: TGTGCCAGCAGCTTAGGGGCAGGGGACTATGGCTACACCTTC.

This sequence joins TRBV7-8 and TRBJ1-1; D is unclear. This CDR3 region has 14 residues. CDR1 is SGHVS and CDR2 is FQNEAQ in the germline V gene. V dropped 5 bases and J dropped 3 bases, with 13 bases sitting between them. The CDR3 nucleotides are TGTGCCAGCAGCCCGGGCCGATGGGACACTGAAGCTTTCTTT. Protein: CASSPGRWDTEAFF.

The chain has TRBV27 and TRBJ2-1; 9 positions match TRBD2. V lost 2 bases, J lost 9 bases, and 14 bases stayed unmatched. This CDR3 is 17 amino acids long. Germline CDR1 reads MNHEY; CDR2 reads SMNVEV (reference sequence). The CDR3 DNA is TGTGCCAGCAGTTTACCCCTATTGAGCGGGGGGCGGGGTGAGCAGTTCTTC. Protein: CASSLPLLSGGRGEQFF.

In its sample, this clone was seen a few times. The rearrangement joins TRBV7-9 to TRBJ2-1; no reliable D call. The germline V gene encodes CDR1 SEHNR and CDR2 FQNEAQ (reference sequence). V was clipped by 1 base and J by 8 bases, with 6 bases between them. The CDR3 extends over 12 amino acids. This CDR3 is CASSLDPDEQFF. DNA of the CDR3: TGTGCCAGCAGCTTAGATCCGGATGAGCAGTTCTTC.

For the CDR3, the DNA is TGCGCCAGCAGTTCGGTCCTGCAGGGTGAGCAGTTCTTC. Translating gives CASSSVLQGEQFF. V is TRBV5-1 and J is TRBJ2-1; TRBD1 might be the D (5 bases). CDR1 and CDR2 (germline): SGHRS, YFSETQ. V gave up 5 bases and J gave up 9 bases, with 15 bases separating them. The CDR3 sequence is 13 residues long.

The rearrangement joins TRBV2 to TRBJ2-1; perhaps TRBD2 as D (5 bases). Germline V gene data show CDR1 as SNHLY and CDR2 as FYNNEI. This CDR3 region has 13 residues. V lost 9 bases and J lost 10, with 19 bases in between. This CDR3 is CASRSLDSPEQFF. DNA of the CDR3: TGTGCCAGTCGGTCCCTGGACTCACCCGAGCAGTTCTTC.